The 15 T cell receptor beta chains presented below share a single source sample, sequenced in a study of blood T cell repertoires in COVID-19. TCRdb keeps only in-frame clones here, not all; method: immunoSEQ multiplex PCR. The table lists 100,000 to 150,000 clones, roughly 85% of them singletons. Sequencing was performed on peripheral blood. The receptors shown here come from a human donor in a cohort sampled during active COVID-19.

This chain connects TRBV4-3 to TRBJ1-1, with 9 positions matching TRBD1. The CDR3 runs 15 residues. Germline assignment: CDR1 LGHNA and CDR2 YSLEER. The junction had 7 bases not matched to a gene; V was cut back by 4 bases and J by 4 bases. The CDR3: CASSPRDRAGTEAFF. Here the CDR3 DNA reads TGCGCCAGCAGCCCCCGGGACAGGGCGGGCACTGAAGCTTTCTTT.

The V gene is TRBV18, the J gene TRBJ1-5; the D is unclear. V lost 3 bases and J 0 bases, leaving 6 bases between the germline ends. The CDR3 runs 14 residues. Germline V lookup: CDR1 KGHSH, CDR2 LQKENI. CDR3 DNA: TGTGCCAGCTCACCCGTACTTAGCAATCAGCCCCAGCATTTT. Its translation: CASSPVLSNQPQHF.

The rearrangement links TRBV29-1 to TRBJ1-2; 10 bases are shared with TRBD1. The CDR3 contains 13 residues. The trim removed 4 bases at V and 1 base at J, leaving 0 bases unmatched. Per germline, CDR1 SQVTM and CDR2 ANQGSEA. The CDR3 DNA reads TGCAGCGTTGGGACAGGGGGTAACTATGGCTACACCTTC. Protein sequence: CSVGTGGNYGYTF.

The chain carries TRBV25-1 and TRBJ2-7; 7 bases agree with TRBD1. This CDR3 region has 13 residues. Looked up from germline, CDR1 is MGHDK and CDR2 is SYGVNS. The J segment lost 0 bases and the V segment lost 10 bases, leaving 6 bases of the junction unmatched. The CDR3 loop reads CATHRQGSYEQYF. The CDR3, as DNA: TGTGCCACCCATCGACAGGGCTCCTACGAGCAGTACTTC.

The chain employs TRBV7-9 and TRBJ2-7, with 7 bases fitting TRBD1. V was pared by 5 bases and J by 7 bases, with 11 bases of the junction left unmatched. CDR1 is SEHNR and CDR2 is FQNEAQ in the germline V gene (reference sequence). CDR3 size: 14 residues. CDR3 coding DNA: TGTGCCAGCAGCCCCCTGGACAGGCTATGGGAGCAGTACTTC. This gives the protein CASSPLDRLWEQYF.

The V call is TRBV2, the J call TRBJ1-5, with 7 bases matching TRBD1. The CDR3 contains 16 residues. V shed 4 bases and J 1 base; nucleotides not matched to a gene: 7. Germline CDR1 is SNHLY and CDR2 is FYNNEI. The CDR3 nucleotides read TGTGCCAGCAGTGCTCACCCGGACAGGAGCAATCAGCCCCAGCATTTT. Translating gives CASSAHPDRSNQPQHF. The whole variable domain, remainder taken from reference TRBV2 and TRBJ1-5, is EPEVTQTPSHQVTQMGQEVILRCVPISNHLYFYWYRQILGQKVEFLVSFYNNEISEKSEIFDDQFSVERPDGSNFTLKIRSTKLEDSAMYFCASSAHPDRSNQPQHFGDGTRLSIL.

For the CDR3, the DNA is TGTGCCAGTAGTATTAGTGTGCGGCGTCGAAAGTTCTTC. The encoded protein is CASSISVRRRKFF. J is TRBJ2-1 and V is TRBV19; D remains unclear. The V gene lost 3 bases and the J gene lost 14 bases, with 17 bases spanning the gap. The CDR3 spans 13 residues. Germline V lookup: CDR1 LNHDA, CDR2 SQIVND (reference sequence).

V gene TRBV7-6 combines with J gene TRBJ1-1, with D possibly TRBD1 on 5 matching bases. The ends were cut back, 4 bases at V and 1 base at J, with 10 bases in the middle. There are 14 residues in the CDR3. Germline V gives CDR1 SGHVS, CDR2 FNYEAQ. The CDR3 sequence: CASSSGHPNTEAFF. The DNA of the CDR3 is TGTGCCAGCAGCTCCGGACACCCGAACACTGAAGCTTTCTTT.

This rearrangement joins TRBV10-3 to TRBJ2-5, with TRBD2 matching 13 bases. From germline, CDR1 is ENHRY and CDR2 SYGVKD. The CDR3 totals 18 residues. Unmatched junction bases numbered 8, after V lost 0 bases and J lost 4 bases. The DNA for the CDR3 is TGTGCCATCAGTGAGTCGACTAGCGGGAGGCGCGGGAGAGAGACCCAGTACTTC. It encodes CAISESTSGRRGRETQYF.

This sequence joins TRBV3-1 (or the pseudogene TRBV3-2) and TRBJ2-1; tentatively, D is TRBD1 (5 bases). The CDR3 is 15 residues long. Germline values: CDR1 LGHDT, CDR2 YNNKEL (reference sequence). With 2 bases removed from V and 4 bases from J, the gap between germline ends came to 12 bases. CDR3 residues: CASSQRGRGYNEQFF. The CDR3 bases are TGTGCCAGCAGCCAAAGAGGAAGGGGTTACAATGAGCAGTTCTTC.

This clone was seen once. This sequence joins TRBV6-2 or TRBV6-3 and TRBJ2-6; 8 bases line up with TRBD1. The length of the CDR3 is 16 residues. Germline-derived CDR1 and CDR2 are MNHEY and SVGEGT. V dropped 4 bases and J dropped 4; count of bases not matched to a gene: 6. The CDR3 DNA follows: TGTGCCAGCAGTTCGAACAGGGGGACCGGGGCCAACGTCCTGACTTTC. As protein: CASSSNRGTGANVLTF.

V and J are TRBV7-2 and TRBJ2-1; TRBD2 might be the D (5 bases). The V gene lost 1 base and the J gene lost 2 bases, with 6 bases spanning the gap. The CDR3 spans 14 residues. The germline gives CDR1 SGHTA, CDR2 FQGNSA. CDR3 bases: TGTGCCAGCAGCTTAGGGACTGCCTACAATGAGCAGTTCTTC. Protein product: CASSLGTAYNEQFF.

This chain connects TRBV2 to TRBJ1-1; TRBD1 agrees at 10 bases. V was clipped by 4 bases and J by 4 bases; unmatched bases: 9. The CDR3 covers 16 residues. Germline CDR1 SNHLY, CDR2 FYNNEI. The CDR3 DNA reads TGTGCCAGCAGTGTCGGGGGGACAGGGGAAAGCACTGAAGCTTTCTTT. The encoded protein is CASSVGGTGESTEAFF. Full variable domain (missing parts from reference TRBV2 and TRBJ1-1): EPEVTQTPSHQVTQMGQEVILRCVPISNHLYFYWYRQILGQKVEFLVSFYNNEISEKSEIFDDQFSVERPDGSNFTLKIRSTKLEDSAMYFCASSVGGTGESTEAFFGQGTRLTVV.

The J gene is TRBJ1-3, the V gene TRBV24-1; D remains unclear. CDR1 is KGHDR, CDR2 SFDVKD, per germline. Trimming removed 4 bases from V and 0 bases from J, with 9 bases in between. The CDR3 contains 15 residues. As DNA, the CDR3 is TGTGCCACCAGTGACCCCGTGGCCTCTGGAAACACCATATATTTT. This translates into CATSDPVASGNTIYF.

The chain combines TRBV7-9 with TRBJ2-3; no firm D call. The V gene's germline CDR1 is SEHNR and CDR2 FQNEAQ (reference sequence). CDR3 length: 14 amino acids. V was shortened by 5 bases and J by 0 bases, with 9 bases between the two germline ends. CDR3 protein: CASSPSPSTDTQYF. CDR3 sequence (DNA): TGTGCCAGCAGCCCTTCCCCTAGCACAGATACGCAGTATTTT.